The sample holds a few counts of the clone carrying this T cell receptor (beta chain). Its matching antigen is unknown. V was cut by 4 bases and J by 6 bases, with 13 bases left in between. This CDR3 comprises 13 residues. CDR1 and CDR2 from the germline V gene are MNHEY and SVGAGI. Everyone who donated was a healthy Caucasian. This record comes from a study of identical twins. Broader study findings: For out-of-frame beta sequences, excess twin sharing was weaker. The presence of invariant MAIT and iNKT cells could partly confound analyses of zero-insertion sequences.

The authors used template switching to add a universal primer site and gave cDNA unique molecular identifiers. TCRdb itself ran the 5' RACE reads through MiXCR, one entry per CDR3 protein. The data hold more than 1.5 million distinct CDR3 sequences, with 25% to 35% observed a single time. The TCR was taken from a newborn girl in good health. Material: cord blood. The chain couples TRBV6-5 to TRBJ2-7; either TRBD1 or TRBD2 may fit D (5 bases each). The CDR3 coding sequence is TGTGCCAGCAGTTTCGGGACGCTGCGCGAGCAGTACTTC. Translating it yields CASSFGTLREQYF.